A single sample gave rise to the 9 T cell receptor beta chains below, sequenced in a study of blood T cell repertoires in COVID-19. Clones were read by immunoSEQ multiplex PCR, and TCRdb kept only the in-frame ones, dropping some. The repertoire holds 150,000 to 200,000 clones, with roughly 90% as singletons. Sequences were obtained from peripheral blood. These receptors all stem from a man in his late teens or twenties with acute or convalescent COVID-19.

The chain combines TRBV19 with TRBJ1-2, with D possibly TRBD1 on 6 matching bases. The CDR3 totals 15 residues. From germline, CDR1 is LNHDA and CDR2 SQIVND (reference sequence). The ends were cut back, 7 bases at V and 2 bases at J, with 17 bases in the middle. This CDR3 reads CASKDRGNLNYGYTF. CDR3 coding DNA: TGTGCCAGTAAAGATAGGGGGAATTTAAACTATGGCTACACCTTC.

This clone was seen more than once but under ten times. The chain joins TRBV7-9 to TRBJ2-1, with 13 bases identical to TRBD2. Germline CDR1 reads SEHNR; CDR2 reads FQNEAQ (reference sequence). The CDR3 is 16 amino acids. After removal of 0 bases from V and 7 bases from J, the junction contained 3 bases not matched to a gene. The CDR3 loop reads CASSLAGLAGANEQFF. CDR3 in DNA: TGTGCCAGCAGCTTAGCTGGACTAGCGGGAGCGAATGAGCAGTTCTTC.

This chain connects TRBV21-1 to TRBJ1-5; whether TRBD1, the table's D call, matches the DNA was not checked. TRBV21-1 is deemed a pseudogene. The CDR3 contains 13 residues. The chain's CDR3 is CASSNPFHQPQHF. Written as DNA, the CDR3 is TGTGCCAGCAGCAACCCATTTCATCAGCCCCAGCATTTT.

This sequence joins TRBV24-1 and TRBJ2-3; 10 bases map to TRBD1. The CDR3 sequence is 18 residues long. CDR1 and CDR2 (germline): KGHDR, SFDVKD. The trim removed 2 bases at V and 3 bases at J, leaving 10 bases unmatched. For the CDR3, the DNA is TGTGCCACCAGTGATTCAACAGATGGGACAGGGGTTACAGATACGCAGTATTTT. Residues: CATSDSTDGTGVTDTQYF.

The chain joins TRBV5-1 to TRBJ2-7, with 8 bases aligning to TRBD2. With 2 bases clipped from V and 5 bases from J, the junction kept 3 bases outside the gene matches. This CDR3 is 13 amino acids long. Per the germline V gene, CDR1 is SGHRS and CDR2 is YFSETQ. DNA for the CDR3: TGCGCCAGCAGCTTACTAGCGGTGGACGAGCAGTACTTC. Amino acids: CASSLLAVDEQYF.

The rearrangement uses TRBV19 and TRBJ2-7; D perhaps matches TRBD2 (5 bases). V shed 6 bases and J shed 1 base, with 13 bases lying between them. Germline loops: CDR1 LNHDA, CDR2 SQIVND (reference sequence). The CDR3 spans 14 residues. The CDR3 DNA is TGTGCCAGTAGCGCGGACTTTGTTTCCTACGAGCAGTACTTC. This codes for CASSADFVSYEQYF. The whole variable domain, remainder taken from reference TRBV19 and TRBJ2-7, is DGGITQSPKYLFRKEGQNVTLSCEQNLNHDAMYWYRQDPGQGLRLIYYSQIVNDFQKGDIAEGYSVSREKKESFPLTVTSAQKNPTAFYLCASSADFVSYEQYFGPGTRLTVT.

The rearrangement links TRBV4-2 to TRBJ1-2; D gene unclear. The ends were cut back, 0 bases at V and 7 bases at J, with 12 bases in the middle. Germline CDR1 LGHNA, CDR2 YNFKEQ. There are 14 residues in the CDR3. Here the CDR3 DNA reads TGTGCCAGCAGCCAAGAAGCGAAAGATCTTGGCTACACCTTC. It translates to CASSQEAKDLGYTF.

V is TRBV11-2 and J is TRBJ2-1, with 9 bases aligning to TRBD1. The CDR3 consists of 14 residues. Looked up from germline, CDR1 is SGHAT and CDR2 is FQNNGV. Trimming cost V 5 bases and J 10 bases; bases outside gene matches: 9. This chain's CDR3 is CASSPGQGSREQFF. CDR3 in DNA: TGTGCCAGCAGCCCCGGACAGGGGTCGAGGGAGCAGTTCTTC.

The V call is TRBV23-1, the J call TRBJ1-2; D unresolved. TRBV23-1 is noted as an ORF with a role that remains uncertain. This CDR3 region has 16 residues. The V end was cut by 1 base, the J end by 4 bases, with 16 bases between. In DNA form, the CDR3 reads TGCGCCAGCAGTCAATACGGTCTCCTCCCACGCTATGGCTACACCTTC. Its protein product is CASSQYGLLPRYGYTF.